This T cell receptor beta chain comes out of a study of blood T cell repertoires in COVID-19. About the study: Samples came from the United States, Italy and Spain, spanning acute and convalescent COVID-19. From T cells, B-cell-depleted T cells, or PBMCs came the material, which was cDNA or gDNA.

Trimming took off 5 bases at V and 7 bases at J, with 11 bases between the two ends. The CDR3 has 13 residues. In the original workflow: Amplified reference gene primers provided the basis for estimating nucleated cell counts. The table came from immunoSEQ multiplex PCR; TCRdb's copy has only in-frame clones and leaves some out. The V and J calls and the clone size are those of that table, but D and trimming were determined from the DNA. This table holds fewer than 300,000 clones, about 90% found once. The sequenced sample was peripheral blood. The V and J genes are TRBV12-3 or TRBV12-4 and TRBJ1-4; D possibly corresponds to TRBD1 (6 bases). The receptor comes from a woman in her forties or fifties with acute or convalescent COVID-19. The CDR3 region is CASSTGIGEKLFF. CDR3 nucleotides: TGTGCCAGCAGTACAGGGATCGGTGAAAAACTGTTTTTT.